This T cell receptor (beta chain) was recovered during a study of cytomegalovirus exposure and HLA in healthy donors. The CDR3 is made up of 15 amino acids. The V and J ends lost 2 bases and 2 bases respectively, with 13 bases between them. CDR1 is MNHNS and CDR2 is SASEGT in the germline V gene. Amplification used 60 Vbeta primers and 13 Jbeta primers. Generated by immunoSEQ multiplex PCR, the TCRdb table keeps only in-frame clones and is missing some. The sample carries around 65,000 clones, more than 60% recorded once. Broader study findings: Most TCR sequences were seen very rarely across donors, but some public TCRs occurred in many.

Whereas donors were nominally healthy upon sampling, unrecorded immune exposures were probable. A word on this clone: As yet, its antigen is unknown.

The rearrangement links TRBV6-1 to TRBJ2-7; D may be TRBD1 (5 bases). The origin of this receptor is a man aged 50 to 59 in good health and CMV-seropositive. The sample consisted of PBMCs. CDR3 DNA sequence: TGTGCCAGCAGTGAAACTCGGACACCGACCTACGAGCAGTACTTC. As protein: CASSETRTPTYEQYF.